This T cell receptor (beta chain) was retrieved from a study of blood T cell repertoires in COVID-19. The wider study: The study drew acute and convalescent COVID-19 samples from the United States, Italy and Spain.

The CDR3 has 16 amino acids. J lost 3 bases, V lost 8 bases, and 9 bases had no gene match. Looked up from germline, CDR1 is LNHDA and CDR2 is SQIVND (reference sequence). Original processing methods: Reference gene primer amplification yielded estimated nucleated cell counts. The assay was immunoSEQ multiplex PCR, and TCRdb's table has in-frame clones only and misses some. Clone size and the V and J calls come from that table; the DNA yielded D and trimming. The sample contains 95,000 to 110,000 clones, approximately 80% of which appear only once. The chain combines TRBV19 with TRBJ2-3, with 12 bases lining up with TRBD2. Input material: peripheral blood. The sequence was collected from a human donor in a cohort sampled during active or convalescent COVID-19. The CDR3 spells CASRGAGLAGTDTQYF. The CDR3, as DNA: TGTGCCAGTCGTGGGGCCGGACTAGCGGGGACAGATACGCAGTATTTT.